The 5 T cell receptor beta chains below all came from one sample that was sequenced in a study of CD8 T cells in ankylosing spondylitis. TCRdb re-analysed the 5' RACE reads in MiXCR, keeping a single row per CDR3 protein. The sample lists 250,000 or so distinct CDR3 sequences, about 10% seen once, with roughly 6.8% in the top ten. The specimen was blood, either unsorted or a sorted T cell fraction (not recorded which). These receptors all come from a male donor with ankylosing spondylitis or in good health (not recorded which).

This clonotype turned up a few times. The chain recombines TRBV29-1 with TRBJ2-5; maybe TRBD1 (5 bases). CDR1 is SQVTM and CDR2 is ANQGSEA in the germline V gene. The germline V and J ends were trimmed by 3 bases and 1 base, with 12 bases remaining between them. CDR3 length equals 14 residues. The chain's CDR3 is CSVDHPDSQETQYF. The CDR3 coding sequence is TGCAGCGTTGACCACCCCGACAGCCAAGAGACCCAGTACTTC.

This clonotype was found many times. The chain recombines TRBV10-3 with TRBJ1-4, with D unclear. V lost 10 bases and J lost 0, with 12 bases in between. CDR1 and CDR2 from the germline V gene are ENHRY and SYGVKD. The CDR3 has 14 amino acids. CDR3 region: CATTPRPTNEKLFF. DNA for the CDR3: TGTGCCACCACCCCCAGGCCAACTAATGAAAAACTGTTTTTT.

The chain uses TRBV6-1 and TRBJ1-5; weak D call: TRBD1 (6 bases). Germline V CDR1 and CDR2: MNHNS, SASEGT. The CDR3 loop spans 16 amino acids. The V end lost 2 bases, the J end lost 6 bases, and 17 bases lay between the germline ends. DNA for the CDR3: TGTGCCAGCAGTGAATTTGTGGGGACACCATCTCAGCCCCAGCATTTT. Its protein product is CASSEFVGTPSQPQHF.

This clonotype was picked up many times. J is TRBJ2-7 and V is TRBV5-1; D is ambiguous. From germline, CDR1 is SGHRS and CDR2 YFSETQ. CDR3 size: 16 residues. Trimming removed 5 bases from V and 0 bases from J, with 18 bases in between. The CDR3 loop reads CASRPRLDTVSYEQYF. The CDR3 DNA reads TGCGCCAGCAGACCCCGCCTCGACACGGTCTCCTACGAGCAGTACTTC.

This clonotype was counted at least ten times. The chain employs TRBV4-2 and TRBJ1-2; 11 bases are shared with TRBD1. J was trimmed by 2 bases and V by 1 base; bases with no gene match: 3. The CDR3 extends over 16 amino acids. Germline values: CDR1 LGHNA, CDR2 YNFKEQ. CDR3 coding DNA: TGTGCCAGCAGCCAAGGAGGGACAGGGGGGAACTATGGCTACACCTTC. Protein sequence: CASSQGGTGGNYGYTF.